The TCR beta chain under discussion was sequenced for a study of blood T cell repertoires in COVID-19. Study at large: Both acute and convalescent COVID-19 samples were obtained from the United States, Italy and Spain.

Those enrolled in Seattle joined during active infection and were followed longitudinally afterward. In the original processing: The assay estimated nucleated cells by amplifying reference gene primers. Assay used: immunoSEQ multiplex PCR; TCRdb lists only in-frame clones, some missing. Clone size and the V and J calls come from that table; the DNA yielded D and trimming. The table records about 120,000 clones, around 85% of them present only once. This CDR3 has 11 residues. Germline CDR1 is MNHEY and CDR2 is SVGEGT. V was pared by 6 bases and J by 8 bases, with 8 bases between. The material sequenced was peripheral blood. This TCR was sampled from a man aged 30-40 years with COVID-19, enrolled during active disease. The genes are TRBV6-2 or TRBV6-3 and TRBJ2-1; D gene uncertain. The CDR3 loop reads CASSMLDEQFF. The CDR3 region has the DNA TGTGCCAGCAGCATGCTAGATGAGCAGTTCTTC.